A single sample is the source of the 13 T cell receptor beta chains below, sequenced in a study of CD8 T cells in Susac syndrome. Reverse transcription of about 0.5 to 1 ug RNA used random hexamers. TCRdb reprocessed the immunoSEQ multiplex PCR reads via MiXCR and lists one record per CDR3 protein. The sample has 400,000 or so distinct CDR3 sequences, 75% to 90% seen once. Sequencing was carried out using CD8+ T cells from PBMCs. The receptors come from a human donor with multiple sclerosis.

This clonotype was found once. The chain carries TRBV28 and TRBJ2-1, with 8 bases fitting TRBD1. Germline values: CDR1 MDHEN, CDR2 SYDVKM. V trimming: 6 bases; J trimming: 7 bases; junction bases outside the gene matches: 14. The CDR3 consists of 16 residues. This CDR3 is CASSEDATGVKNEQFF. CDR3 bases: TGTGCCAGCAGCGAAGACGCGACAGGGGTGAAGAATGAGCAGTTCTTC. Drawing the rest from reference TRBV28 and TRBJ2-1, the complete variable domain is DVKVTQSSRYLVKRTGEKVFLECVQDMDHENMFWYRQDPGLGLRLIYFSYDVKMKEKGDIPEGYSVSREKKERFSLILESASTNQTSMYLCASSEDATGVKNEQFFGPGTRLTVL.

In nucleotides, the CDR3 is TGTGCCAGCAGTTTATACGTGGACAGCAACGACGAGCAGTACTTC. It is translated as CASSLYVDSNDEQYF. The J gene is TRBJ2-7, the V gene TRBV27, with D possibly being TRBD1 (6 bases). V dropped 1 base and J dropped 5 bases, with 15 bases sitting between them. The germline CDR1 and CDR2 sequences are MNHEY and SMNVEV (reference sequence). The CDR3 consists of 15 residues.

This clonotype has a single count. The gene calls are TRBV27 and TRBJ1-1; no definite D call. Germline loops: CDR1 MNHEY, CDR2 SMNVEV (reference sequence). V was pared by 8 bases and J by 7 bases, with 11 bases between. CDR3 length equals 11 residues. This chain's CDR3 is CASWIGNEAFF. In nucleotides, the CDR3 is TGTGCCAGCTGGATCGGGAATGAAGCTTTCTTT.

The V gene is TRBV19, the J gene TRBJ1-1; no reliable D call. The germline V gene encodes CDR1 LNHDA and CDR2 SQIVND (reference sequence). The CDR3 is 15 residues long. V lost 0 bases to trimming and J lost 1 base, with 9 bases between them. CDR3 in amino acids: CASSIDLSGNTEAFF. The DNA for the CDR3 is TGTGCCAGTAGTATAGATCTATCCGGGAACACTGAAGCTTTCTTT.

The CDR3 region has the DNA TGTGCCAGCAGCGTAGTACGGGGGTACACTGAAGCTTTCTTT. It codes for CASSVVRGYTEAFF. This rearrangement joins TRBV9 to TRBJ1-1, with a weak D call TRBD1 (5 bases). This CDR3 has 14 residues. In germline, CDR1 is SGDLS, CDR2 YYNGEE. Trimming took 0 bases from V and 3 from J, leaving 9 bases between them.

This sequence joins TRBV19 and TRBJ2-7; D unresolved. V dropped 5 bases and J dropped 0 bases, with 8 bases sitting between them. CDR1 and CDR2 (germline): LNHDA, SQIVND (reference sequence). The CDR3 runs to 13 residues. The CDR3 loop reads CASSPGHSYEQYF. In DNA, the CDR3 is TGTGCCAGTAGTCCAGGCCACTCCTACGAGCAGTACTTC.

The V gene is TRBV30, the J gene TRBJ1-1, with D maybe TRBD1 (5 bases). The ends were cut back, 5 bases at V and 7 bases at J, with 14 bases in the middle. Germline CDR1 GTSNPN, CDR2 SVGIG (reference sequence). This CDR3 spans 12 amino acids. CDR3 nucleotides: TGTGCCTGGGGCCTCCAGGGTAGTGAAGCTTTCTTT. This encodes CAWGLQGSEAFF.

J is TRBJ2-3 and V is TRBV5-1; weak D call: TRBD2 (5 bases). CDR3 size: 18 residues. The germline V gene encodes CDR1 SGHRS and CDR2 YFSETQ. V lost 0 bases to trimming and J lost 0 bases, with 17 bases between them. The CDR3 here is CASSLGGSTGSSTDTQYF. The CDR3 coding sequence is TGCGCCAGCAGCTTGGGTGGTTCTACGGGATCGAGCACAGATACGCAGTATTTT.

V gene TRBV27 combines with J gene TRBJ2-7, with D tentatively TRBD1 (6 bases). The V gene's germline CDR1 is MNHEY and CDR2 SMNVEV (reference sequence). V lost 2 bases, J lost 7 bases, and 9 bases lay in between. The CDR3 is 12 amino acids. CDR3 in amino acids: CASSLIRGEQYF. CDR3 DNA sequence: TGTGCCAGCAGTTTAATCAGGGGAGAGCAGTACTTC.

This clonotype was observed once. The chain recombines TRBV7-7 with TRBJ2-1, with 7 positions matching TRBD2. Germline values: CDR1 SSHAT, CDR2 FNYEAQ (reference sequence). The CDR3 runs to 16 residues. J was trimmed by 5 bases and V by 4 bases; bases with no gene match: 11. CDR3 bases: TGTGCCAGCAGCTCTTCAGCGGGGATACTAAACAATGAGCAGTTCTTC. Its protein is CASSSSAGILNNEQFF.

The chain carries TRBV28 and TRBJ2-1; TRBD2 might be the D (6 bases). This CDR3 is 16 amino acids long. Germline V gene sequence: CDR1 MDHEN, CDR2 SYDVKM. Trimming cost V 3 bases and J 3 bases, with 15 bases left between them. The CDR3 bases are TGTGCCAGCAGTTTTCAGCGGGTGGGTTACTACAATGAGCAGTTCTTC. This sequence encodes CASSFQRVGYYNEQFF.

The chain is built from TRBV7-9 and TRBJ2-3; D possibly uses TRBD1 or TRBD2 (5 bases each). V lost 5 bases and J 3 bases, leaving 9 bases between the germline ends. From germline, CDR1 is SEHNR and CDR2 FQNEAQ (reference sequence). This CDR3 has 13 amino acids. CDR3 nucleotide sequence: TGTGCCAGCAGCCGGGACCTTACAGATACGCAGTATTTT. Protein product: CASSRDLTDTQYF.

This chain's CDR3 is CASSIVAGTTDTQYF. The CDR3, as DNA: TGTGCCAGCAGCATCGTAGCGGGGACCACAGATACGCAGTATTTT. The genes are TRBV6-5 and TRBJ2-3; 8 positions agree with TRBD2. There are 15 residues in the CDR3. Germline V gene sequence: CDR1 MNHEY, CDR2 SVGAGI. V lost 6 bases and J lost 2; bases outside the gene matches: 7.